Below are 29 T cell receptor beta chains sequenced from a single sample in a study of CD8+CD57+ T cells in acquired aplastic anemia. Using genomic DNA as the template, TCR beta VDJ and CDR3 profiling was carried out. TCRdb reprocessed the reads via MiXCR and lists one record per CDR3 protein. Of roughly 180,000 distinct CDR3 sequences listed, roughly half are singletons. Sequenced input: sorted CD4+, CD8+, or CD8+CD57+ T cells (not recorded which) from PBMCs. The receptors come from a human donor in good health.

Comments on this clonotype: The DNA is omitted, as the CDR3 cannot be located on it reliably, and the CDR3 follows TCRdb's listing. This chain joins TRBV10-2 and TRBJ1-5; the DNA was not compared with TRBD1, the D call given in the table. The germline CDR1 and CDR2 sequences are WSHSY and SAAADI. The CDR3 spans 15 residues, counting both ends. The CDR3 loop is CASSQGFGRGSYEHF.

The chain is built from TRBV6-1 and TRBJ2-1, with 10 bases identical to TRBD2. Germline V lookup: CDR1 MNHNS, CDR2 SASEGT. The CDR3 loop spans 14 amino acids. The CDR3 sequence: CARGAAGGYNEQFF. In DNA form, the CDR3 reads TGTGCTAGAGGGGCAGCGGGAGGGTACAATGAGCAGTTCTTC.

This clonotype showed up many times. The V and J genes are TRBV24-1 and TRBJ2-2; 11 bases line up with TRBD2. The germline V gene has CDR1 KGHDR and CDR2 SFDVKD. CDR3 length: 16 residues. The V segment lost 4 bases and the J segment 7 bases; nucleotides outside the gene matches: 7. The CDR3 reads CATSDNSGRAYGELFF. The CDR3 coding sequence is TGTGCCACCAGTGACAATAGCGGGAGGGCCTACGGGGAGCTGTTTTTT.

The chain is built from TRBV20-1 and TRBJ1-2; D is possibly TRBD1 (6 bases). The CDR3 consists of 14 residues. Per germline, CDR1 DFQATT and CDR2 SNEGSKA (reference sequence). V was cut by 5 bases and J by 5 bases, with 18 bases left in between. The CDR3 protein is CSARPSGAMYGYTF. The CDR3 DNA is TGCAGTGCTCGTCCTTCGGGGGCTATGTATGGCTACACCTTC.

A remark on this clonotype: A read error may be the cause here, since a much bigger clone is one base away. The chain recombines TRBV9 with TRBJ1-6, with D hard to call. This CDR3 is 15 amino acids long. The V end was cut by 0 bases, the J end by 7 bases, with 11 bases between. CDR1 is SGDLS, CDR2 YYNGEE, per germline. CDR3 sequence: CASSVDSLQNSPLHF. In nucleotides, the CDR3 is TGTGCCAGCAGCGTAGATTCCCTACAGAATTCACCCCTCCACTTT.

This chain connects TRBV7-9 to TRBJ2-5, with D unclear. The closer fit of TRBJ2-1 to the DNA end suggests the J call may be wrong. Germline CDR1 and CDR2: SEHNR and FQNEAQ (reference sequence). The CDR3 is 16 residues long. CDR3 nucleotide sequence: TGTGCCAGCAGGTTCCAGCCCCAAGAGAGTGGTAATGAGCAGTTCTTC. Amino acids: CASRFQPQESGNEQFF.

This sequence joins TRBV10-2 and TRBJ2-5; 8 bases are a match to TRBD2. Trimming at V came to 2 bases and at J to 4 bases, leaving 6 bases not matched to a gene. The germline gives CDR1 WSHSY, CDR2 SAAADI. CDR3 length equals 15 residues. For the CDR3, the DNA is TGCGCCAGCAGTGAGAGGTCCGGGAGGGGAGAGACCCAGTACTTC. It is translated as CASSERSGRGETQYF.

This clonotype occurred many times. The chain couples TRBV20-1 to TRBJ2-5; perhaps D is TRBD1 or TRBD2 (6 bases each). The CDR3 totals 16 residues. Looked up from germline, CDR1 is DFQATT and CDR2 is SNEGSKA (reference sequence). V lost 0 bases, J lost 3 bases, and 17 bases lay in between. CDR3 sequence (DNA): TGCAGTGCTAGAGATTGGGGGGCGAGGTTAGAAGAGACCCAGTACTTC. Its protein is CSARDWGARLEETQYF.

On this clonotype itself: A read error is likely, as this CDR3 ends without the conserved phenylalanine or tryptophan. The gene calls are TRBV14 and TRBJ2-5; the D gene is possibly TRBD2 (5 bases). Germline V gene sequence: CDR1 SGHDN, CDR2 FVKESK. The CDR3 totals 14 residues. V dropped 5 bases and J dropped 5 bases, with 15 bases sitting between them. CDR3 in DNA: TGTGCCAGCAGCGGGAGTGGAAGGGTCGAGACCCAGTACTCC. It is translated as CASSGSGRVETQYS.

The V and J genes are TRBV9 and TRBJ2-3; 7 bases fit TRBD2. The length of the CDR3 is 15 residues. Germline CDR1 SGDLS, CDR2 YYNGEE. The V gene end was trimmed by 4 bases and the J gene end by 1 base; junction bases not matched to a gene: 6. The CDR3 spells CASSRYAGGTDTQYF. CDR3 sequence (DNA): TGTGCCAGCAGCCGCTATGCGGGAGGCACAGATACGCAGTATTTT. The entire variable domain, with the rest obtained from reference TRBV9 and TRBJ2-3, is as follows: DSGVTQTPKHLITATGQRVTLRCSPRSGDLSVYWYQQSLDQGLQFLIQYYNGEERAKGNILERFSAQQFPDLHSELNLSSLELGDSALYFCASSRYAGGTDTQYFGPGTRLTVL.

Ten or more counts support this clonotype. The CDR3 DNA follows: TGTGCCAGCAGCCTCAACAGGGACTACGAGCAGTACTTC. It is translated as CASSLNRDYEQYF. The chain has TRBV11-3 and TRBJ2-7, with D possibly matching TRBD1 (6 bases). The CDR3 runs 13 residues. With 5 bases removed from V and 3 bases from J, the gap between germline ends came to 11 bases. The germline V gene has CDR1 SGHNT and CDR2 YENEEA.

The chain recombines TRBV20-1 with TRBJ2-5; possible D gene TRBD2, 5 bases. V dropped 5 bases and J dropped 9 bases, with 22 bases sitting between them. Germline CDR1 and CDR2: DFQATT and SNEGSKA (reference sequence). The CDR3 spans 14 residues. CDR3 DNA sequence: TGCAGTGCTTCGCTTACAGAAACCCAGGAGGCCCAGTACTTC. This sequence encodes CSASLTETQEAQYF.

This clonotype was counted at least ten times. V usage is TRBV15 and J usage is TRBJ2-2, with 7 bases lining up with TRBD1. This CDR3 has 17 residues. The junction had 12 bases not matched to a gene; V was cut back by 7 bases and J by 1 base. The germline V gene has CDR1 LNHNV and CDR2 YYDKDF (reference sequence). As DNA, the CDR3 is TGTGCCACCAAGGGGGCTACCGGGACATTGAACACCGGGGAGCTGTTTTTT. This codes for CATKGATGTLNTGELFF.

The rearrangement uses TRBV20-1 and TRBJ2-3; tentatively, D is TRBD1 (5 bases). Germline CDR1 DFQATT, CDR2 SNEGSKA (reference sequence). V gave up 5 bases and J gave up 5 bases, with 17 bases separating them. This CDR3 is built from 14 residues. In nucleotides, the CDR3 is TGCAGTGCTGGGTTTGTACTCCAGGGAGATACGCAGTATTTT. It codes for CSAGFVLQGDTQYF.

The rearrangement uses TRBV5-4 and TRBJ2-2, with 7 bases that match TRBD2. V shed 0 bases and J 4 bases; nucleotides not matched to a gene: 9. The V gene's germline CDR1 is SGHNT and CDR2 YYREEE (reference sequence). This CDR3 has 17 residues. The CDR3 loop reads CASSLGGGRDRTGELFF. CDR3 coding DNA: TGTGCCAGCAGCTTGGGGGGGGGAAGGGATCGCACCGGGGAGCTGTTTTTT.

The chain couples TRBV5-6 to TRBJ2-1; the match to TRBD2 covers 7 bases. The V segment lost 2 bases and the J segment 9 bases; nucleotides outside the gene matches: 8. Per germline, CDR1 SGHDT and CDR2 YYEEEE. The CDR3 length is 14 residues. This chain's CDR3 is CASSLTSVYGEQFF. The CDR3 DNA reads TGTGCCAGCAGCTTAACTAGCGTATACGGTGAGCAGTTCTTC.

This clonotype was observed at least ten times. The CDR3 DNA follows: TGCAGTGCTAAACCCGGGAACACTGAAGCTTTCTTT. It yields the protein CSAKPGNTEAFF. The V call is TRBV20-1, the J call TRBJ1-1; D not certain. From germline, CDR1 is DFQATT and CDR2 SNEGSKA (reference sequence). V gave up 4 bases and J gave up 1 base, with 7 bases separating them. The CDR3 has 12 residues.

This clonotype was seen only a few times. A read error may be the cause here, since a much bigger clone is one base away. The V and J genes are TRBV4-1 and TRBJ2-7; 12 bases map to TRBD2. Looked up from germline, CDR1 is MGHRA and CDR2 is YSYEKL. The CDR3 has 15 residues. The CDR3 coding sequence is TGCGCCAGCAGCCAGGGACTAGCGGGTTCCTACGGGCAGTACTTC. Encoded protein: CASSQGLAGSYGQYF.

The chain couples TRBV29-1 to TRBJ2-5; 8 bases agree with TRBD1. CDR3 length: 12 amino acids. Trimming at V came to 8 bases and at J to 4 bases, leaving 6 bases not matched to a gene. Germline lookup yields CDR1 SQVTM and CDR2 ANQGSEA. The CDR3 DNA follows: TGCAGCTCACGGACAGGGCGAGAGACCCAGTACTTC. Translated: CSSRTGRETQYF.

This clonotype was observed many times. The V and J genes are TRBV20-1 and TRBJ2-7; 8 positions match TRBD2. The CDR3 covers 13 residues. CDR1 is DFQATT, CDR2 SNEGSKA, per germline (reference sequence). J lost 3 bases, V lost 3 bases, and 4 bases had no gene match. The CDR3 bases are TGCAGTGCTAGGGGTAGCGGGAACTACGAGCAGTACTTC. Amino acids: CSARGSGNYEQYF.

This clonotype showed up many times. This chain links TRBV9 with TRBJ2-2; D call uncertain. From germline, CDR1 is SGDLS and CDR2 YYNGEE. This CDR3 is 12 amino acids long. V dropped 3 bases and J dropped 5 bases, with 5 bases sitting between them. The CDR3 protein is CASSAVTGELFF. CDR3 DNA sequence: TGTGCCAGCAGCGCAGTTACCGGGGAGCTGTTTTTT. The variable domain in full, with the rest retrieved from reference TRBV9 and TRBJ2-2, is DSGVTQTPKHLITATGQRVTLRCSPRSGDLSVYWYQQSLDQGLQFLIQYYNGEERAKGNILERFSAQQFPDLHSELNLSSLELGDSALYFCASSAVTGELFFGEGSRLTVL.

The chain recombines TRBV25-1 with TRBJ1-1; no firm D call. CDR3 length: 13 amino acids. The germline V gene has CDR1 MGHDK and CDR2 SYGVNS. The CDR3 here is CASGYGQSTEAFF. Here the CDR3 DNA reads TGTGCTAGCGGGTATGGGCAGTCCACTGAAGCTTTCTTT.

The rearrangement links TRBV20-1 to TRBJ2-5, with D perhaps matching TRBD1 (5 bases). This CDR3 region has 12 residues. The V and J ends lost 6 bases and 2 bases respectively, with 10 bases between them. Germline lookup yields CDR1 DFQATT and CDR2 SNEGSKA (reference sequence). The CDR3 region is CSASGSQETQYF. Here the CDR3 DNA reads TGCAGTGCATCAGGGTCACAAGAGACCCAGTACTTC.

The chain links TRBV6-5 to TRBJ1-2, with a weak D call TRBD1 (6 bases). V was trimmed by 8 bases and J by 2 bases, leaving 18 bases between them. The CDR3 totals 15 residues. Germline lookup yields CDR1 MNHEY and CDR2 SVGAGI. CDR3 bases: TGTGCCAGCGGTAACCCAAAACAGGGAAACTATGGCTACACCTTC. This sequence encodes CASGNPKQGNYGYTF.

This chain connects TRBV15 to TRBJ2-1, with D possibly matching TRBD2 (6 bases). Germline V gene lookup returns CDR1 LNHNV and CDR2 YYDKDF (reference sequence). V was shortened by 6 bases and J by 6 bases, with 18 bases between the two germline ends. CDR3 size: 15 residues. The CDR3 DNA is TGTGCCACCAGTACCGGGACCGACGGGGGCAATGAGCAGTTCTTC. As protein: CATSTGTDGGNEQFF.

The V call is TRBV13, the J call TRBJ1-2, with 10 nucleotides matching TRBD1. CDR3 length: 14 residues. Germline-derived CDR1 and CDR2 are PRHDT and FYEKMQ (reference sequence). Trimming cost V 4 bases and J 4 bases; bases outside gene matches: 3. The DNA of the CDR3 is TGTGCCAGCAGCTACCGGACAGGGGGCTATGGCTACACCTTC. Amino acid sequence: CASSYRTGGYGYTF.

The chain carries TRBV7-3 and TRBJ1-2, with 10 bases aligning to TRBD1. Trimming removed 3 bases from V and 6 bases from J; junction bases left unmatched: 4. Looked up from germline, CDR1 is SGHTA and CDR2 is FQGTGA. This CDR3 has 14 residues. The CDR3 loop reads CASSFGTGADGYTF. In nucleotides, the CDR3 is TGTGCCAGCAGCTTCGGGACAGGGGCAGATGGCTACACCTTC.

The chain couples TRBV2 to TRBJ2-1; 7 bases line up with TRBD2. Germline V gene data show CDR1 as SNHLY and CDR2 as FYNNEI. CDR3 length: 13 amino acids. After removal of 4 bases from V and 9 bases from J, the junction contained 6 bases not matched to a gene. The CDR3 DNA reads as TGTGCCAGCAGTGGACTGGGCGGGAGTGAGCAGTTCTTC. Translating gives CASSGLGGSEQFF.

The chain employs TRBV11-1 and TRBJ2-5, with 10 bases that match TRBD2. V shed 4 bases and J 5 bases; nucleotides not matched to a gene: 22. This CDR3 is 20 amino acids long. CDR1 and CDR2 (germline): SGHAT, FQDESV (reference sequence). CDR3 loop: CASSSPHMASSGGFQETQYF. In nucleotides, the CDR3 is TGTGCCAGCAGCTCTCCCCACATGGCGAGTAGCGGGGGGTTCCAGGAGACCCAGTACTTC. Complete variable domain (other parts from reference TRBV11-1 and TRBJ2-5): EAEVAQSPRYKITEKSQAVAFWCDPISGHATLYWYRQILGQGPELLVQFQDESVVDDSQLPKDRFSAERLKGVDSTLKIQPAELGDSAMYLCASSSPHMASSGGFQETQYFGPGTRLLVL.